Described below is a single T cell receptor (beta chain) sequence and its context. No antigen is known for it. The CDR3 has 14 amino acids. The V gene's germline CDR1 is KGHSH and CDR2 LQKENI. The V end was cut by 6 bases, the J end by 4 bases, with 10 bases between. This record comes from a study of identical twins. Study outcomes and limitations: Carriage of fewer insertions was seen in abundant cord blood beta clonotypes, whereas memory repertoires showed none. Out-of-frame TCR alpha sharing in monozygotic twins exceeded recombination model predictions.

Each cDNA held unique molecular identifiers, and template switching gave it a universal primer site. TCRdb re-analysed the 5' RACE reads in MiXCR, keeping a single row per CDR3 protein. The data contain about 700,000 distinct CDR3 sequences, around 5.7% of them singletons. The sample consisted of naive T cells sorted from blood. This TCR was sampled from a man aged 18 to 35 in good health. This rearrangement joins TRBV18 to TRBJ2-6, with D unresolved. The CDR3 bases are TGTGCCAGCTCCCCGGCGCCCGGGGCCAACGTCCTGACTTTC. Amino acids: CASSPAPGANVLTF. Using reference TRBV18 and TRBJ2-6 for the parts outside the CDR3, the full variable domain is NAGVMQNPRHLVRRRGQEARLRCSPMKGHSHVYWYRQLPEEGLKFMVYLQKENIIDESGMPKERFSAEFPKEGPSILRIQQVVRGDSAAYFCASSPAPGANVLTFGAGSRLTVL.